The 10 T cell receptor beta chains reported below all come from one sample, sequenced in a study of cytomegalovirus exposure and HLA in healthy donors. The PCR employed 60 Vbeta primers together with 13 Jbeta primers. Assay used: immunoSEQ multiplex PCR; TCRdb lists only in-frame clones, some missing. This table has over 200,000 clones, more than 70% appearing once. Sequenced material: PBMCs. The receptors were gathered from a human donor in good health.

This clone appeared a single time. This chain joins TRBV7-6 and TRBJ2-7; 7 nucleotides agree with TRBD2. The CDR3 has 17 residues. Looked up from germline, CDR1 is SGHVS and CDR2 is FNYEAQ. V lost 5 bases to trimming and J lost 3 bases; unmatched junction nucleotides: 16. CDR3 in DNA: TGTGCCAGCAGCCCCGAGGATTTCGCGGGAGTCCTCTACGAGCAGTACTTC. Translating it yields CASSPEDFAGVLYEQYF.

CDR3 in amino acids: CASSSFSDTQYF. In DNA form, the CDR3 reads TGTGCCAGCAGTTCCTTTTCAGATACGCAGTATTTT. The rearrangement uses TRBV27 and TRBJ2-3; D ambiguous. This CDR3 spans 12 amino acids. Germline V CDR1 and CDR2: MNHEY, SMNVEV (reference sequence). The germline V and J ends were trimmed by 4 bases and 4 bases, with 6 bases remaining between them.

J is TRBJ2-7 and V is TRBV7-6, with D unclear. V lost 3 bases to trimming and J lost 0 bases, with 12 bases between them. Germline loops: CDR1 SGHVS, CDR2 FNYEAQ. This CDR3 has 15 residues. CDR3 nucleotide sequence: TGTGCCAGCAGCTTTGGAACAGAGAGCTCCTACGAGCAGTACTTC. Its translation: CASSFGTESSYEQYF.

The rearrangement uses TRBV29-1 and TRBJ2-5, with 11 bases matching TRBD1. J lost 0 bases, V lost 0 bases, and 6 bases had no gene match. The germline CDR1 and CDR2 sequences are SQVTM and ANQGSEA. The CDR3 spans 17 residues. CDR3 nucleotides: TGCAGCGTTGAAGATTCGGGACAGGGGGAGTACCAAGAGACCCAGTACTTC. Translated, it gives CSVEDSGQGEYQETQYF.

J is TRBJ1-2 and V is TRBV5-5; 10 positions match TRBD1. After removal of 1 base from V and 1 base from J, the junction contained 13 bases not matched to a gene. CDR1 and CDR2 (germline): SGHKS, YYEKEE (reference sequence). The CDR3 runs 19 residues. The CDR3 spells CASSLNPAGQGNGNYGYTF. The CDR3 coding sequence is TGTGCCAGCAGCTTGAATCCCGCGGGACAGGGGAACGGTAACTATGGCTACACCTTC.

This sequence joins TRBV7-2 and TRBJ2-4; 11 bases agree with TRBD2. Losses at the gene ends were 0 bases for V and 8 bases for J; bases not matched to a gene: 6. The V gene's germline CDR1 is SGHTA and CDR2 FQGNSA. This CDR3 contains 16 residues. The CDR3 loop reads CASSLASGRAGDIQYF. The DNA of the CDR3 is TGTGCCAGCAGCTTAGCTAGCGGGAGGGCGGGGGACATTCAGTACTTC.

The J gene is TRBJ2-1, the V gene TRBV27, with D uncertain. Trimming pared 3 bases from V and 10 bases from J, leaving 16 bases between. The germline V gene encodes CDR1 MNHEY and CDR2 SMNVEV (reference sequence). CDR3 length: 14 amino acids. The CDR3: CASSFTLHVREQFF. DNA for the CDR3: TGTGCCAGCAGTTTCACTCTCCATGTCCGCGAGCAGTTCTTC.

The chain employs TRBV19 and TRBJ2-7; TRBD2 matches 9 bases. The trim removed 5 bases at V and 4 bases at J, leaving 3 bases unmatched. The CDR3 extends over 13 amino acids. CDR1 and CDR2 from the germline V gene are LNHDA and SQIVND (reference sequence). For the CDR3, the DNA is TGTGCCAGTAGTGCTAGCGGGACGTACGAGCAGTACTTC. It codes for CASSASGTYEQYF. The full variable domain, its missing parts supplied by reference TRBV19 and TRBJ2-7, is DGGITQSPKYLFRKEGQNVTLSCEQNLNHDAMYWYRQDPGQGLRLIYYSQIVNDFQKGDIAEGYSVSREKKESFPLTVTSAQKNPTAFYLCASSASGTYEQYFGPGTRLTVT.

The J gene is TRBJ2-7, the V gene TRBV18; D perhaps matches TRBD1 (5 bases). V lost 3 bases to trimming and J lost 6 bases, with 15 bases between them. Germline loops: CDR1 KGHSH, CDR2 LQKENI. This CDR3 spans 14 amino acids. This chain's CDR3 is CASSPDFQGTEQYF. DNA of the CDR3: TGTGCCAGCTCACCCGACTTCCAGGGTACCGAGCAGTACTTC.

This chain connects TRBV7-9 to TRBJ2-1; D may be TRBD2 (5 bases). The V gene lost 0 bases and the J gene lost 0 bases, with 9 bases spanning the gap. CDR3 size: 16 residues. Germline V gives CDR1 SEHNR, CDR2 FQNEAQ (reference sequence). The CDR3 sequence is CASSLAYGVSYNEQFF. The CDR3 bases are TGTGCCAGCAGCTTAGCGTACGGGGTCTCCTACAATGAGCAGTTCTTC.